This T cell receptor beta chain was obtained from a study of CD8+ T cells in alopecia areata. Study outcomes and limitations: Uncertain still, given a single nonresponder, is whether baseline CD8+ expansion links to response. Scalp sample data also include resident alphabeta T cells from normal skin.

Sample treatment: oral pan-JAK inhibitor, 5-10 mg twice daily. PBMCs yielded sorted CD4+ and CD8+ T cells. Once RNA had been extracted, it was reverse transcribed into cDNA to act as the sequencing template. TCRdb keeps only in-frame clones here, not all; method: immunoSEQ multiplex PCR. The profile shows roughly 190,000 clones, around 56% of them singletons. Germline V gene sequence: CDR1 MNHNS, CDR2 SASEGT. Trimming pared 2 bases from V and 8 bases from J, leaving 18 bases between. This CDR3 has 15 residues. As to this clone: Antigen unknown.

Sequencing used CD4+ T cells sorted from blood, obtained at week 4, from a patient treated with tofacitinib. This sequence joins TRBV6-1 and TRBJ2-5; D not certain. The clonotype originates from a human donor with alopecia areata. The CDR3 DNA sequence: TGTGCCAGCAGTGAACTGCTGGGGTCAGCCGTAACCCAGTACTTC. Translation: CASSELLGSAVTQYF.